This is a list of T cell receptor beta chains from one sample in a study of T cells in Graves' hyperthyroidism and ophthalmopathy. TCRdb reprocessed the multiplex PCR reads via MiXCR and lists one record per CDR3 protein. The data show hundreds of thousands of distinct CDR3 sequences, 16% seen once. Input material: blood. The receptor set was obtained from a woman younger than 30 with Graves' hyperthyroidism. CDR3s include the opening cysteine and the closing phenylalanine or tryptophan. D genes are given only for firm matches. Some rows have no size entry. The others give once, few or many, or a class for an expanded clone.

CDR3nt	CDR3aa	abundance	j_gene	d_gene	v_gene	len
TGTGCCAGCAGGGAGGGGCGACTTAACACCGGGGAGCTGTTTTTT	CASREGRLNTGELFF	few	TRBJ2-2	.	TRBV6-1	15
TGTGCCGGGTCGACAGGGGGCAGGGGTAATTCACCCCTCCACTTT	CAGSTGGRGNSPLHF	.	TRBJ1-6	TRBD1	TRBV30	15
TGTGCCAGCAGCTTAACGGGAGGTTATGAGCAGTACTTC	CASSLTGGYEQYF	many	TRBJ2-7	TRBD2	TRBV7-2	13
TGTGCCAGCAGCCCACCGAGGTTCAAAGATACGCAGTATTTT	CASSPPRFKDTQYF	few	TRBJ2-3	.	TRBV11-2	14
TGCAGCGTTAAAAAAACAGGGAATCAGGACGAGCAGTACTTC	CSVKKTGNQDEQYF	many	TRBJ2-7	.	TRBV29-1	14
TGTGCCAGTAGAGGGTGGCAGGGGACCAACACCGGGGAGCTGTTTTTT	CASRGWQGTNTGELFF	.	TRBJ2-2	.	TRBV19	16
TGTGCCACCAGCGGAAGACAGGGAAGGAACACTGAAGCTTTCTTT	CATSGRQGRNTEAFF	many	TRBJ1-1	TRBD1	TRBV15	15
TGTGCCAGCAGCCGAATGGACGGCTACACTGAAGCTTTCTTT	CASSRMDGYTEAFF	many	TRBJ1-1	.	TRBV12-3/TRBV12-4	14
TGTGCCAGCAGCTTGGGGACAGGGGGCGTCGGTCAGCCCCAGCATTTT	CASSLGTGGVGQPQHF	.	TRBJ1-5	TRBD1	TRBV13	16
TGCAGTGCTAGGGGCAAGCGGGGGGGTTGGGATACGCAGTATTTT	CSARGKRGGWDTQYF	few	TRBJ2-3	TRBD2	TRBV20-1	15
TGTGCCAGCAGTTGGAGACAGAAAACGCAGTATTTT	CASSWRQKTQYF	.	TRBJ2-3	.	TRBV12-3/TRBV12-4	12
TGTGCCAGCAGAACTCAAGCGGGGGCCTACGAGCAGTACTTC	CASRTQAGAYEQYF	.	TRBJ2-7	TRBD2	TRBV28	14
TGTGCCAGCAGACTAGGGTCCGGGCTGAGGGCTTTCTTT	CASRLGSGLRAFF	many	TRBJ1-1	.	TRBV28	13
TGTGCCAGCAGCCCAACAGGGGCCCGGGGATCACCCCTCCACTTT	CASSPTGARGSPLHF	many	TRBJ1-6	TRBD1	TRBV7-3	15
TGTGCCAGCAGCTTAGTGGGGGGACAGATACCTTACAATGAGCAGTTCTTC	CASSLVGGQIPYNEQFF	many	TRBJ2-1	.	TRBV7-9	17
TGTGCCAGTAGTATAGCCGCTGATTACAATGAGCAGTTCTTC	CASSIAADYNEQFF	.	TRBJ2-1	.	TRBV19	14
TGTGCCAGCAGCTTGAATCGCGTACTAGCGGGGGCGATGATCTACAATGAGCAGTTCTTC	CASSLNRVLAGAMIYNEQFF	few	TRBJ2-1	TRBD2	TRBV5-5	20
TGTGCCAGCTCACCCGAATACCATTACGAGCAGTACTTC	CASSPEYHYEQYF	many	TRBJ2-7	.	TRBV18	13
TGTGCCAGTAGTTGGGAGACGGTCACCGGGGAGCTGTTTTTT	CASSWETVTGELFF	few	TRBJ2-2	.	TRBV19	14
TGTGCCACCAGTGAGGATGCCGGAGATACGCAGTATTTT	CATSEDAGDTQYF	.	TRBJ2-3	.	TRBV24-1	13
TGTGCCAGCAGCTTCAGGACAGGGCACGAGCAGTACTTC	CASSFRTGHEQYF	.	TRBJ2-7	TRBD1	TRBV5-6	13
TGTGCCACCTCGGTAGAACTGCGGTTCCAGCAGTACTTC	CATSVELRFQQYF	many	TRBJ2-7	.	TRBV6-1	13
TGCAGTGCTAGAGGGACAGGGGGTCACAATCAGCCCCAGCATTTT	CSARGTGGHNQPQHF	.	TRBJ1-5	TRBD1	TRBV20-1	15
TGTGCCAGCAGCCAAGTAATACCGGCGGGCAATTCACCCCTCCACTTT	CASSQVIPAGNSPLHF	.	TRBJ1-6	.	TRBV3-1	16
TGTGCCAGTAGTATGGTGGGAGAGGGATACAATGAGCAGTTCTTC	CASSMVGEGYNEQFF	few	TRBJ2-1	.	TRBV19	15
TGTGCCAGCAGTTTATCACCCCTCCCTAATGAAAAACTGTTTTTT	CASSLSPLPNEKLFF	many	TRBJ1-4	.	TRBV27	15
TGCAGTGCTAGAGATCCTAGCGGGACGCAAGAGACCCAGTACTTC	CSARDPSGTQETQYF	.	TRBJ2-5	TRBD2	TRBV20-1	15
TGTGCCAGCACCCCCTCGGGGCTAGCGGGAGGTTTGGGCTACAATGAGCAGTTCTTC	CASTPSGLAGGLGYNEQFF	many	TRBJ2-1	TRBD2	TRBV12-3/TRBV12-4	19
TGTGCCAGCACAGTACAGGGTCCCTACAACACCGGGGAGCTGTTTTTT	CASTVQGPYNTGELFF	few	TRBJ2-2	.	TRBV6-1	16
TGTGCCACCAGCAGAGACTCGGGAGGGTCCTACGAGCAGTACTTC	CATSRDSGGSYEQYF	.	TRBJ2-7	TRBD2	TRBV15	15
TGCAGTGCTCAGCGGGGTCCCTCCTACAATGAGCAGTTCTTC	CSAQRGPSYNEQFF	few	TRBJ2-1	TRBD2	TRBV20-1	14
TGTGCCAGCAGTTTTGCGGATACTCTCTACGAGCAGTACTTC	CASSFADTLYEQYF	many	TRBJ2-7	.	TRBV28	14
TGTGCCAGCAGTGAACGGGCCCCCAAGGAGGAAAAACTGTTTTTT	CASSERAPKEEKLFF	.	TRBJ1-4	.	TRBV6-1	15
TGTGCCAGCTCACCAAGTCTTTCCTCCTACGAGCAGTACTTC	CASSPSLSSYEQYF	few	TRBJ2-7	.	TRBV18	14
TGCGCCAGCAGAAACAGCCAGAACACTGAAGCTTTCTTT	CASRNSQNTEAFF	few	TRBJ1-1	.	TRBV5-1	13
TGCACCATGAGAGGGAATCCCGGGGAGCTGTTTTTT	CTMRGNPGELFF	.	TRBJ2-2	.	TRBV20-1	12
TGCAGTGCTACCGGTCTAGCGGGAGTCACCGGGGAGCTGTTTTTT	CSATGLAGVTGELFF	.	TRBJ2-2	TRBD2	TRBV20-1	15
TGTGCCAGCAGTCCCCCGGGACTAGCGGTAACAGATACGCAGTATTTT	CASSPPGLAVTDTQYF	many	TRBJ2-3	TRBD2	TRBV28	16
TGTGCCACCTTAGGACTAGATTTCTACGAGCAGTACTTC	CATLGLDFYEQYF	few	TRBJ2-7	TRBD2	TRBV10-3	13
TGTGCCAGCATCCACCGGGACGGGAATGAAAAACTGTTTTTT	CASIHRDGNEKLFF	many	TRBJ1-4	.	TRBV6-1	14
TGCAGCGTTCTCAGGGGGCAGAACACCGGGGAGCTGTTTTTT	CSVLRGQNTGELFF	.	TRBJ2-2	TRBD1	TRBV29-1	14
TGTGCCAGCAGCGAAGACAGTGGCTCACCCCTCCACTTT	CASSEDSGSPLHF	many	TRBJ1-6	.	TRBV11-3	13
TGTGCCAGCAGCTCAGAGACCTACGAGCAGTACTTC	CASSSETYEQYF	many	TRBJ2-7	.	TRBV11-2	12
TGTGCCAGCAGCGCCGCCCCAGATACGCAGTATTTT	CASSAAPDTQYF	.	TRBJ2-3	.	TRBV9	12
TGTGCCACCAGCAGAGGGCTAGCGGCTACTAGCACAGATACGCAGTATTTT	CATSRGLAATSTDTQYF	many	TRBJ2-3	TRBD2	TRBV15	17